A single sample gave rise to the 30 T cell receptor beta chains below, sequenced in a study of T cell responses to AZD1222 COVID-19 vaccine. Measured with immunoSEQ multiplex PCR; TCRdb has only the in-frame clones, and not every one. The sample holds some 140,000 clones, roughly 82% seen once. The material sequenced was peripheral blood, taken on day 0 of AZD1222 vaccination. The receptors originated from an adult in good health.

The chain has TRBV30 and TRBJ1-2; D is unresolved. Between the trimmed V and J ends, which lost 1 base and 4 bases, there was a span of 13 bases. There are 14 residues in the CDR3. Looked up from germline, CDR1 is GTSNPN and CDR2 is SVGIG (reference sequence). CDR3 bases: TGTGCCTGGAGTGATCGGACCGCCGTCTATGGCTACACCTTC. Translated: CAWSDRTAVYGYTF.

The V gene is TRBV19, the J gene TRBJ1-2; TRBD1 is a possible D gene (6 bases). Germline CDR1 reads LNHDA; CDR2 reads SQIVND (reference sequence). The CDR3 covers 15 residues. V lost 3 bases and J 1 base, leaving 12 bases between the germline ends. The CDR3 sequence is CASSMPPDSNYGYTF. CDR3 DNA: TGTGCCAGTAGTATGCCCCCGGACAGTAACTATGGCTACACCTTC.

The rearrangement links TRBV30 to TRBJ2-3; D assignment may be TRBD1 or TRBD2 (5 bases each). CDR1 GTSNPN and CDR2 SVGIG come from the germline V gene (reference sequence). There are 16 residues in the CDR3. Trimming stripped 8 bases from V and 2 bases from J, with 23 bases between. CDR3: CALSSGTFTLTDTQYF. The CDR3 nucleotides read TGTGCCCTCAGTTCCGGGACCTTCACCCTCACAGATACGCAGTATTTT.

This clone occurred once. This chain links TRBV9 with TRBJ2-3; D unclear. Germline V gene sequence: CDR1 SGDLS, CDR2 YYNGEE. The CDR3 extends over 15 amino acids. V was trimmed by 0 bases and J by 3 bases, leaving 11 bases between them. DNA for the CDR3: TGTGCCAGCAGCGTAGTTGTTGGCCAGACAGATACGCAGTATTTT. Residues: CASSVVVGQTDTQYF. Supplemented by reference TRBV9 and TRBJ2-3, the full variable domain reads DSGVTQTPKHLITATGQRVTLRCSPRSGDLSVYWYQQSLDQGLQFLIQYYNGEERAKGNILERFSAQQFPDLHSELNLSSLELGDSALYFCASSVVVGQTDTQYFGPGTRLTVL.

This chain joins TRBV11-3 and TRBJ1-2; 10 bases match TRBD1. This CDR3 contains 17 residues. With 5 bases clipped from V and 2 bases from J, the junction kept 11 bases outside the gene matches. Germline lookup yields CDR1 SGHNT and CDR2 YENEEA. CDR3 bases: TGTGCCAGCAGCCAAGCGGGGACAGGGGCCTTAAACTATGGCTACACCTTC. This encodes CASSQAGTGALNYGYTF.

V usage is TRBV6-1 and J usage is TRBJ1-6, with D hard to call. The CDR3 length is 14 residues. Germline V gene data show CDR1 as MNHNS and CDR2 as SASEGT. Trimming shortened V by 3 bases and J by 7 bases, and 10 bases separated the two germline ends. The CDR3 coding sequence is TGTGCCAGCAGTGACAACCTCGTCAATTCACCCCTCCACTTT. Translating it yields CASSDNLVNSPLHF.

The rearrangement uses TRBV5-4 and TRBJ2-1; TRBD1 is a possible D gene (6 bases). Germline V CDR1 and CDR2: SGHNT, YYREEE (reference sequence). Trimming left V 1 base short and J 8 bases short, with 13 bases between. The CDR3 has 14 amino acids. The CDR3 sequence: CASSLTGSFDEQFF. The CDR3 coding sequence is TGTGCCAGCAGCTTGACAGGGAGCTTTGATGAGCAGTTCTTC. Using reference TRBV5-4 and TRBJ2-1 for the parts outside the CDR3, the full variable domain is ETGVTQSPTHLIKTRGQQVTLRCSSQSGHNTVSWYQQALGQGPQFIFQYYREEENGRGNFPPRFSGLQFPNYSSELNVNALELDDSALYLCASSLTGSFDEQFFGPGTRLTVL.

DNA of the CDR3: TGTGCCAGCAGATTCGACAGGCCCTATGGGGAGCTGTTTTTT. This sequence encodes CASRFDRPYGELFF. V and J are TRBV6-5 and TRBJ2-2; TRBD1 is a possible D gene (6 bases). Germline V gene data show CDR1 as MNHEY and CDR2 as SVGAGI. The CDR3 is 14 amino acids. Trimming removed 6 bases from V and 8 bases from J, with 16 bases in between.

The chain combines TRBV4-2 with TRBJ2-1; 10 nucleotides agree with TRBD2. This CDR3 has 17 amino acids. CDR1 is LGHNA and CDR2 is YNFKEQ in the germline V gene. V shed 5 bases, J shed 6 bases, and the junction held 13 bases outside the gene matches. CDR3 sequence reads: CASSTLNPGTSVNEQFF. The DNA for the CDR3 is TGTGCCAGCAGCACACTCAACCCCGGGACTAGCGTCAATGAGCAGTTCTTC.

The chain is built from TRBV29-1 and TRBJ2-7; 11 nucleotides line up with TRBD1. The CDR3 is 13 residues long. Trimming took 4 bases from V and 6 from J; bases not matched to a gene: 5. Germline V gene lookup returns CDR1 SQVTM and CDR2 ANQGSEA. CDR3 nucleotide sequence: TGCAGCGTTGCTGTTGGACAGGGGGCCGAGCAGTACTTC. Residues: CSVAVGQGAEQYF.

The chain combines TRBV28 with TRBJ1-5; perhaps TRBD1 as D (5 bases). Germline CDR1 MDHEN, CDR2 SYDVKM. Trimming stripped 2 bases from V and 0 bases from J, with 8 bases between. This CDR3 comprises 15 residues. The CDR3 protein is CASSLKGISNQPQHF. CDR3 DNA sequence: TGTGCCAGCAGTTTAAAGGGGATTAGCAATCAGCCCCAGCATTTT.

This chain uses TRBV7-2 with TRBJ1-2, with a tentative D call TRBD1 (5 bases). From germline, CDR1 is SGHTA and CDR2 FQGNSA. This CDR3 comprises 15 residues. Trimming cost V 3 bases and J 7 bases, with 18 bases left between them. CDR3 loop: CASSFLGGPTTGYTF. The CDR3 nucleotides read TGTGCCAGCAGCTTTCTCGGGGGTCCCACCACTGGCTACACCTTC.

There are a few counts of this clone. DNA for the CDR3: TGTGCCTGGAGTCATTCTGGAAACACCATATATTTT. Its translation: CAWSHSGNTIYF. This chain uses TRBV30 with TRBJ1-3; D unclear. In germline, CDR1 is GTSNPN, CDR2 SVGIG (reference sequence). The CDR3 has 12 residues. Trimming took 2 bases from V and 1 from J, leaving 3 bases between them.

Remarks on this clone: The sample carries other DNA sequences with the same CDR3. This chain connects TRBV2 to TRBJ1-5; D is unclear. Per the germline V gene, CDR1 is SNHLY and CDR2 is FYNNEI. The CDR3 runs to 14 residues. With 9 bases removed from V and 0 bases from J, the gap between germline ends came to 12 bases. CDR3 sequence reads: CASSRDNSNQPQHF. Here the CDR3 DNA reads TGTGCCAGTTCAAGAGATAATAGCAATCAGCCCCAGCATTTT.

This chain joins TRBV19 and TRBJ1-6; 8 positions match TRBD1. J gave up 0 bases and V 4 bases, and 8 bases lay outside the gene matches. CDR3 length equals 18 residues. Germline lookup yields CDR1 LNHDA and CDR2 SQIVND (reference sequence). CDR3 nucleotides: TGTGCCAGTAGTACGGGGACAGGACTGAGCTCCTATAATTCACCCCTCCACTTT. It translates to CASSTGTGLSSYNSPLHF. Complete variable domain (other parts from reference TRBV19 and TRBJ1-6): DGGITQSPKYLFRKEGQNVTLSCEQNLNHDAMYWYRQDPGQGLRLIYYSQIVNDFQKGDIAEGYSVSREKKESFPLTVTSAQKNPTAFYLCASSTGTGLSSYNSPLHFGNGTRLTVT.

This clone is a singleton in its sample. The chain uses TRBV6-5 and TRBJ2-3, with D perhaps given as TRBD1 or TRBD2 (5 bases each). The germline V gene has CDR1 MNHEY and CDR2 SVGAGI. This CDR3 contains 15 residues. V lost 6 bases to trimming and J lost 6 bases, with 19 bases between them. This chain's CDR3 is CASRPVRGPSDTQYF. CDR3 coding DNA: TGTGCCAGCAGGCCTGTCCGGGGACCCTCCGATACGCAGTATTTT.

This sequence joins TRBV7-9 and TRBJ1-2; unclear D gene. Germline loops: CDR1 SEHNR, CDR2 FQNEAQ (reference sequence). With 0 bases removed from V and 5 bases from J, the gap between germline ends came to 7 bases. The CDR3 is 13 amino acids. CDR3 DNA: TGTGCCAGCAGCTTAGCGGCAGTATATGGCTACACCTTC. This gives the protein CASSLAAVYGYTF.

The rearrangement uses TRBV5-1 and TRBJ2-3; D gene unclear. The CDR3 covers 12 residues. The germline V gene encodes CDR1 SGHRS and CDR2 YFSETQ. The V gene lost 5 bases and the J gene lost 3 bases, with 7 bases spanning the gap. The CDR3: CASRGATDTQYF. The CDR3 bases are TGCGCCAGCAGAGGAGCGACAGATACGCAGTATTTT.

The chain employs TRBV7-6 and TRBJ1-5; D not resolved. Looked up from germline, CDR1 is SGHVS and CDR2 is FNYEAQ. Trimming stripped 2 bases from V and 4 bases from J, with 6 bases between. This CDR3 contains 13 residues. The DNA for the CDR3 is TGTGCCAGCAGCTTACGGCAGAATCAGCCCCAGCATTTT. This codes for CASSLRQNQPQHF.

The count of this clone is one. The chain joins TRBV3-1 (or the pseudogene TRBV3-2) to TRBJ1-2, with D tentatively TRBD1 (5 bases). CDR3 length: 15 residues. CDR1 is LGHDT and CDR2 is YNNKEL in the germline V gene (reference sequence). The V and J ends lost 3 bases and 3 bases respectively, with 14 bases between them. The CDR3 is CASSQWGRPDYGYTF. CDR3 coding DNA: TGTGCCAGCAGCCAGTGGGGACGACCCGACTATGGCTACACCTTC.

This clone was seen more than once but under ten times. The chain couples TRBV23-1 to TRBJ1-2; D not certain. TRBV23-1 is treated as an ORF (open reading frame) with a function not yet certain. Trimming took 8 bases from V and 6 from J, leaving 13 bases between them. CDR3 length: 12 residues. In DNA form, the CDR3 reads TGCGCCAGCTCACCGGGGTATAATGGCTACACCTTC. Protein sequence: CASSPGYNGYTF.

The chain couples TRBV6-2 or TRBV6-3 to TRBJ1-3; D might be TRBD1 (6 bases). V was pared by 2 bases and J by 0 bases, with 14 bases between. The CDR3 consists of 17 residues. CDR1 is MNHEY, CDR2 SVGEGT, per germline. The CDR3 reads CASSYPTGSISGNTIYF. The CDR3 DNA is TGTGCCAGCAGTTACCCCACAGGGAGCATCTCTGGAAACACCATATATTTT.

The chain combines TRBV7-9 with TRBJ1-1; unclear D gene. V gave up 0 bases and J gave up 4 bases, with 12 bases separating them. There are 15 residues in the CDR3. CDR1 is SEHNR, CDR2 FQNEAQ, per germline (reference sequence). CDR3: CASSLAAGLGTEAFF. Here the CDR3 DNA reads TGTGCCAGCAGCTTAGCGGCAGGCCTGGGCACTGAAGCTTTCTTT.

The gene calls are TRBV6-5 and TRBJ2-7; 8 nucleotides align to TRBD1. Germline assignment: CDR1 MNHEY and CDR2 SVGAGI. The CDR3 covers 16 residues. V was pared by 4 bases and J by 0 bases, with 8 bases of the junction left unmatched. The CDR3 here is CASSLTGTGFSYEQYF. The CDR3 DNA follows: TGTGCCAGCAGTTTGACCGGGACAGGTTTCTCCTACGAGCAGTACTTC.

The chain uses TRBV27 and TRBJ2-6; 8 nucleotides line up with TRBD1. V was pared by 6 bases and J by 4 bases, with 11 bases of the junction left unmatched. Per germline, CDR1 MNHEY and CDR2 SMNVEV (reference sequence). The length of the CDR3 is 17 residues. In DNA, the CDR3 is TGTGCCAGCAGCCGAACAGGGGGAAGTTCCGGGGCCAACGTCCTGACTTTC. Protein sequence: CASSRTGGSSGANVLTF. The whole variable domain, filled in from reference TRBV27 and TRBJ2-6, reads EAQVTQNPRYLITVTGKKLTVTCSQNMNHEYMSWYRQDPGLGLRQIYYSMNVEVTDKGDVPEGYKVSRKEKRNFPLILESPSPNQTSLYFCASSRTGGSSGANVLTFGAGSRLTVL.

The chain links TRBV11-2 to TRBJ2-3; no reliable D call. V dropped 5 bases and J dropped 7 bases, with 7 bases sitting between them. The V gene's germline CDR1 is SGHAT and CDR2 FQNNGV. This CDR3 comprises 11 residues. Written as DNA, the CDR3 is TGTGCCAGCAGCAACCCCTATACGCAGTATTTT. Its protein is CASSNPYTQYF.

This clone was seen just once. The V gene is TRBV5-4, the J gene TRBJ1-2; D may be TRBD1 (6 bases). CDR3 length: 15 residues. V shed 2 bases and J shed 0 bases, with 11 bases lying between them. Germline V gene lookup returns CDR1 SGHNT and CDR2 YYREEE (reference sequence). The DNA for the CDR3 is TGTGCCAGCAGCTTCTACAGGGTAGCTAACTATGGCTACACCTTC. Its protein product is CASSFYRVANYGYTF.

The DNA of the CDR3 is TGTGCCAGCAGCCCGCGTCGAGGGAATTCACCCCTCCACTTT. The encoded protein is CASSPRRGNSPLHF. The rearrangement uses TRBV7-2 and TRBJ1-6; D call uncertain. The CDR3 extends over 14 amino acids. Trimming took 5 bases from V and 7 from J, leaving 12 bases between them. Germline loops: CDR1 SGHTA, CDR2 FQGNSA. Filled out from reference TRBV7-2 and TRBJ1-6, the complete variable domain reads GAGVSQSPSNKVTEKGKDVELRCDPISGHTALYWYRQSLGQGLEFLIYFQGNSAPDKSGLPSDRFSAERTGGSVSTLTIQRTQQEDSAVYLCASSPRRGNSPLHFGNGTRLTVT.

The J gene is TRBJ1-1, the V gene TRBV6-5; D might be TRBD1 (6 bases). CDR3 length: 14 amino acids. V dropped 6 bases and J dropped 5 bases, with 16 bases sitting between them. Germline CDR1 is MNHEY and CDR2 is SVGAGI. DNA for the CDR3: TGTGCCAGCAGAACAGGGATTGTTAGAACTGAAGCTTTCTTT. Its translation: CASRTGIVRTEAFF.

This chain uses TRBV6-5 with TRBJ1-5; a weak D match, TRBD1 (6 bases). CDR1 and CDR2 (germline): MNHEY, SVGAGI. Trimming removed 6 bases from V and 3 bases from J, with 12 bases in between. The CDR3 length is 14 residues. CDR3 DNA sequence: TGTGCCAGCAGAGACGGACAGTTCAATCAGCCCCAGCATTTT. Protein product: CASRDGQFNQPQHF.